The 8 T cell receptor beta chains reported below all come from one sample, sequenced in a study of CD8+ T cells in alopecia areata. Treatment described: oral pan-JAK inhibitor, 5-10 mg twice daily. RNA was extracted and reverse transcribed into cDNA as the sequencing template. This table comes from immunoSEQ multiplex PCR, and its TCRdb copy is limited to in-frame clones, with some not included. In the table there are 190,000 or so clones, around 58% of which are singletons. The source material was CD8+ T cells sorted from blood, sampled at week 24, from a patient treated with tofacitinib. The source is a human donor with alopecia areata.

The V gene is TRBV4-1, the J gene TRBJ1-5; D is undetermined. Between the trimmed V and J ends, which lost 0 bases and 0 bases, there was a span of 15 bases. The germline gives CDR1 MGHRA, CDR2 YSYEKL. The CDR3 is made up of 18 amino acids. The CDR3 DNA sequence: TGCGCCAGCAGCCAAGATCCCCAGGCCGAATATAGCAATCAGCCCCAGCATTTT. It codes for CASSQDPQAEYSNQPQHF.

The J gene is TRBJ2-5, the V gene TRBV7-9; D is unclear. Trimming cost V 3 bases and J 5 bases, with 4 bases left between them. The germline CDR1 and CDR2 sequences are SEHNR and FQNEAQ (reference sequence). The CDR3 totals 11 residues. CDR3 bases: TGTGCCAGCAGCTTTGTCGAGACCCAGTACTTC. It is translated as CASSFVETQYF.

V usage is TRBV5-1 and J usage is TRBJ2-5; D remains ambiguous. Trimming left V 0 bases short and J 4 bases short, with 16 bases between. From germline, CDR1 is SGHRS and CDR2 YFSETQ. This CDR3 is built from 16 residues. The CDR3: CASSLGPIGESETQYF. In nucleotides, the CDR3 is TGCGCCAGCAGCTTGGGACCCATTGGGGAATCAGAGACCCAGTACTTC.

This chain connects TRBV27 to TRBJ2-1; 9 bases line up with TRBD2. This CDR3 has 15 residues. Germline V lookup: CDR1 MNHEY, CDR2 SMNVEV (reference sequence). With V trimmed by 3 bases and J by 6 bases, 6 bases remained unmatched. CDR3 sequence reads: CASSLVSGGPNEQFF. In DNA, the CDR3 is TGTGCCAGCAGTTTGGTTAGCGGGGGCCCCAATGAGCAGTTCTTC.

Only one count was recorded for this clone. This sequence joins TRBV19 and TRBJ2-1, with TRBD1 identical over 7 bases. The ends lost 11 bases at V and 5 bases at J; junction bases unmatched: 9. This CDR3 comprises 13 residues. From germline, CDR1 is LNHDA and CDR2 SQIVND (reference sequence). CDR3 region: CAAQGQRHNEQFF. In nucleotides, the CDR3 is TGTGCCGCCCAGGGACAGAGACACAATGAGCAGTTCTTC. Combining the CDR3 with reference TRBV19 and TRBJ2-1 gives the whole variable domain DGGITQSPKYLFRKEGQNVTLSCEQNLNHDAMYWYRQDPGQGLRLIYYSQIVNDFQKGDIAEGYSVSREKKESFPLTVTSAQKNPTAFYLCAAQGQRHNEQFFGPGTRLTVL.

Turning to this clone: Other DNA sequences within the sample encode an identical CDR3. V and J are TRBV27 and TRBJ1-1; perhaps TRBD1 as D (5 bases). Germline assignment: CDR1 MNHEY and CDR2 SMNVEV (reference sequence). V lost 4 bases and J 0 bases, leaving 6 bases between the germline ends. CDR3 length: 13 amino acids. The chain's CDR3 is CASSSTVNTEAFF. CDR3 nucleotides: TGTGCCAGCAGTTCGACAGTGAACACTGAAGCTTTCTTT.

The CDR3 spells CASRKTGGEGKQFF. The CDR3 nucleotides read TGTGCCAGCCGAAAGACAGGGGGCGAAGGCAAGCAGTTCTTC. The chain joins TRBV6-5 to TRBJ2-1; TRBD1 agrees at 10 bases. The germline CDR1 and CDR2 sequences are MNHEY and SVGAGI. Trimming removed 8 bases from V and 11 bases from J; junction bases left unmatched: 12. CDR3 size: 14 residues.

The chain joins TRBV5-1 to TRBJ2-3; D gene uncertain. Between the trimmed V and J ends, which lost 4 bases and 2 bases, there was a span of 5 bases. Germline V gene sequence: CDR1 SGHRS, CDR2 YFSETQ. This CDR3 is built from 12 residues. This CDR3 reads CASSHNTDTQYF. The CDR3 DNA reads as TGCGCCAGCAGCCACAACACAGATACGCAGTATTTT.